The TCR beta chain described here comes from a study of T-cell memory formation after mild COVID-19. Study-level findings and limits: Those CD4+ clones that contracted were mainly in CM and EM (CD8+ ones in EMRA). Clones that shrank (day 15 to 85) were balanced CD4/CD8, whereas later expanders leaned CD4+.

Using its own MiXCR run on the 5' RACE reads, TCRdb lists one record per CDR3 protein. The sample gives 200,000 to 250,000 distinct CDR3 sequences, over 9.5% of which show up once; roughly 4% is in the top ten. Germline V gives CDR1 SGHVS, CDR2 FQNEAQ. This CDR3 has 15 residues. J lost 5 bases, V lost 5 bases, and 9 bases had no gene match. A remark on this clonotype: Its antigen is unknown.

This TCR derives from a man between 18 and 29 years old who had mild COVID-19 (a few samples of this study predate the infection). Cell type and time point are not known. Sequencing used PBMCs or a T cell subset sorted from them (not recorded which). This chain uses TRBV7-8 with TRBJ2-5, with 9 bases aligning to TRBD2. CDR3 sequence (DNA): TGTGCCAGCAGCCCTCAGCGGGGGGCCTGGGAGACCCAGTACTTC. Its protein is CASSPQRGAWETQYF.